The 23 T cell receptor beta chains below all came from one sample that was sequenced in a study of beta chain features in type 1 diabetes (dated by TCRdb to the late 2010s). The method was the immunoSEQ multiplex PCR assay. The High Capacity cDNA Reverse Transcription Kit was used to reverse transcribe all of the isolated RNA, meaning that expressed TCRB transcripts were what got sequenced. TCRdb provides this immuneACCESS table in a form limited to in-frame rearrangements. Some clones are lacking; in checked studies, under half of them reflect an unresolved V gene, and why the rest are absent is not known. The table for this sample lists tens of thousands of clones; roughly three fifths of them were counted only once. 2% to 2.5% of the sample rests with the top ten. Sequences were obtained from Tregs from blood. The cell subset or site label corresponds to: regulatory CD4+ T cells. The source is a woman in her late teens or twenties in good health.

This chain uses TRBV5-1 with TRBJ1-2, with 10 positions matching TRBD1. The CDR3 has 14 amino acids. Germline values: CDR1 SGHRS, CDR2 YFSETQ. The J segment lost 6 bases and the V segment lost 0 bases, leaving 2 bases of the junction unmatched. The CDR3 coding sequence is TGCGCCAGCAGCTTGGCTGGGACAGGGGATGGCTACACCTTC. This gives the protein CASSLAGTGDGYTF.

The chain's CDR3 is CATRIRGTDYREGPLNEQFF. CDR3 sequence (DNA): TGCGCCACCCGGATCAGGGGAACCGATTACCGGGAGGGCCCCCTGAATGAGCAGTTCTTC. V and J are TRBV10-2 and TRBJ2-1; 8 bases match TRBD2. With V trimmed by 10 bases and J by 7 bases, 30 bases remained unmatched. Germline-derived CDR1 and CDR2 are WSHSY and SAAADI. CDR3 size: 20 residues.

The chain employs TRBV6-5 and TRBJ1-2; TRBD1 matches at 8 bases. The CDR3 runs to 15 residues. CDR1 is MNHEY and CDR2 is SVGAGI in the germline V gene. V gave up 6 bases and J gave up 4 bases; unmatched junction bases: 10. As DNA, the CDR3 is TGTGCCAGCAGGGACACCGGGACAGGAATCTATGGCTACACCTTC. It codes for CASRDTGTGIYGYTF.

This clone was observed a handful of times. The chain is built from TRBV6-1 and TRBJ2-1, with a tentative D call TRBD2 (6 bases). Trimming shortened V by 7 bases and J by 8 bases, and 18 bases separated the two germline ends. The CDR3 runs 14 residues. Germline loops: CDR1 MNHNS, CDR2 SASEGT. This chain's CDR3 is CASTGDPRFDEQFF. The CDR3 DNA follows: TGTGCCAGCACGGGGGACCCCAGGTTCGATGAGCAGTTCTTC.

This chain connects TRBV4-3 to TRBJ2-1; 7 positions match TRBD2. The V segment lost 3 bases and the J segment 8 bases; nucleotides outside the gene matches: 13. CDR1 and CDR2 (germline): LGHNA, YSLEER. The CDR3 sequence is 16 residues long. The CDR3 sequence: CASSQTVRGVRDEQFF. The CDR3 region has the DNA TGCGCCAGCAGCCAGACGGTTCGGGGGGTTAGGGATGAGCAGTTCTTC.

The chain employs TRBV2 and TRBJ1-2; 7 positions agree with TRBD1. The germline V gene encodes CDR1 SNHLY and CDR2 FYNNEI. V lost 4 bases and J lost 4; bases outside the gene matches: 3. The CDR3 is made up of 13 amino acids. The CDR3 DNA reads TGTGCCAGCAGTGGACAGGGATCCTATGGCTACACCTTC. Encoded protein: CASSGQGSYGYTF. Looking up the rest from reference TRBV2 and TRBJ1-2 gives the full variable domain: EPEVTQTPSHQVTQMGQEVILRCVPISNHLYFYWYRQILGQKVEFLVSFYNNEISEKSEIFDDQFSVERPDGSNFTLKIRSTKLEDSAMYFCASSGQGSYGYTFGSGTRLTVV.

The rearrangement joins TRBV18 to TRBJ1-2, with TRBD1 as a possible D gene (6 bases). The CDR3 is 12 residues long. The V end lost 3 bases, the J end lost 8 bases, and 10 bases lay between the germline ends. Germline V gene lookup returns CDR1 KGHSH and CDR2 LQKENI. DNA for the CDR3: TGTGCCAGCTCACCGCAGGGGTCCGGCTACACCTTC. Translating it yields CASSPQGSGYTF.

The CDR3 reads CASRGPEKGDYGYTF. Written as DNA, the CDR3 is TGTGCCAGCAGGGGACCGGAGAAGGGGGACTATGGCTACACCTTC. The chain is built from TRBV6-5 and TRBJ1-2; perhaps TRBD1 as D (6 bases). From germline, CDR1 is MNHEY and CDR2 SVGAGI. The CDR3 is 15 amino acids. Trimming cost V 6 bases and J 3 bases, with 17 bases left between them.

In this sample, this clone turned up once. The chain combines TRBV2 with TRBJ1-1; 7 nucleotides align to TRBD1. Germline trimming cut 10 bases from V and 7 bases from J; bases unmatched to any gene: 9. The CDR3 is made up of 12 amino acids. Germline CDR1 reads SNHLY; CDR2 reads FYNNEI. The CDR3 spells CAIVRGAFEAFF. The DNA of the CDR3 is TGTGCCATCGTCAGGGGGGCGTTTGAAGCTTTCTTT.

Only a few counts were recorded for this clone. V gene TRBV19 combines with J gene TRBJ1-5, with 9 bases identical to TRBD1. V lost 4 bases and J lost 6; bases outside the gene matches: 1. The CDR3 runs to 13 residues. From germline, CDR1 is LNHDA and CDR2 SQIVND (reference sequence). The CDR3 region is CASSTTGGQPQHF. The DNA of the CDR3 is TGTGCCAGTAGTACGACAGGGGGTCAGCCCCAGCATTTT. The entire variable domain, with the rest obtained from reference TRBV19 and TRBJ1-5, is as follows: DGGITQSPKYLFRKEGQNVTLSCEQNLNHDAMYWYRQDPGQGLRLIYYSQIVNDFQKGDIAEGYSVSREKKESFPLTVTSAQKNPTAFYLCASSTTGGQPQHFGDGTRLSIL.

The chain joins TRBV25-1 to TRBJ2-2; the D gene is possibly TRBD1 (6 bases). V lost 6 bases and J lost 7, with 18 bases in between. Germline values: CDR1 MGHDK, CDR2 SYGVNS. The CDR3 contains 15 residues. The CDR3 loop reads CASSKRGGSGGELFF. The CDR3 nucleotides are TGTGCCAGCAGCAAAAGAGGGGGATCCGGCGGGGAGCTGTTTTTT.

This clone was seen more than once but under ten times. The chain has TRBV2 and TRBJ2-7; 11 nucleotides line up with TRBD1. The CDR3 totals 14 residues. Trimming cost V 6 bases and J 6 bases; bases outside gene matches: 7. Germline loops: CDR1 SNHLY, CDR2 FYNNEI. Written as DNA, the CDR3 is TGTGCCAGCAGCTTAAGGACAGGGGGCTCCGAGCAGTACTTC. The encoded protein is CASSLRTGGSEQYF.

The CDR3 protein is CASSMNRAMNTEAFF. CDR3 nucleotides: TGTGCCAGTAGTATGAACAGGGCCATGAACACTGAAGCTTTCTTT. This chain uses TRBV19 with TRBJ1-1; D is possibly TRBD1 (6 bases). CDR3 length: 15 residues. Germline values: CDR1 LNHDA, CDR2 SQIVND (reference sequence). Trimming shortened V by 3 bases and J by 0 bases, and 11 bases separated the two germline ends.

The chain recombines TRBV10-3 with TRBJ2-2, with 7 bases aligning to TRBD1. Per germline, CDR1 ENHRY and CDR2 SYGVKD. CDR3 length: 17 residues. The V gene end was trimmed by 2 bases and the J gene end by 0 bases; junction bases not matched to a gene: 6. The CDR3 bases are TGTGCCATCAGTGAGGGCCGGGACAGCGCGAACACCGGGGAGCTGTTTTTT. Translating gives CAISEGRDSANTGELFF.

This clone was detected a few times. Distinct nucleotide sequences in the sample also encode this CDR3. The chain recombines TRBV4-1 with TRBJ2-3, with D unresolved. Trimming removed 2 bases at V and 1 base at J, with 10 bases between. This CDR3 comprises 15 residues. Per germline, CDR1 MGHRA and CDR2 YSYEKL. The CDR3 here is CASSQNYLGTDTQYF. In DNA, the CDR3 is TGCGCCAGCAGCCAAAACTATCTCGGCACAGATACGCAGTATTTT.

The rearrangement uses TRBV7-9 and TRBJ1-1, with a possible D match to TRBD1 (6 bases). This CDR3 has 13 residues. Germline V gives CDR1 SEHNR, CDR2 FQNEAQ (reference sequence). V shed 7 bases and J shed 5 bases, with 14 bases lying between them. This CDR3 is CASTLTGPTEAFF. The CDR3 region has the DNA TGTGCCAGCACACTCACAGGGCCTACTGAAGCTTTCTTT.

J is TRBJ1-3 and V is TRBV2; 7 nucleotides match TRBD1. V shed 5 bases and J 7 bases; nucleotides not matched to a gene: 8. Germline V gene lookup returns CDR1 SNHLY and CDR2 FYNNEI. The CDR3 consists of 14 residues. CDR3: CASSTDRFGNTIYF. CDR3 DNA: TGTGCCAGCAGTACGGACAGGTTTGGGAACACCATATATTTT.

The V and J genes are TRBV19 and TRBJ2-3; TRBD1 might be the D (6 bases). The CDR3 extends over 16 amino acids. Germline V gives CDR1 LNHDA, CDR2 SQIVND (reference sequence). With 4 bases removed from V and 5 bases from J, the gap between germline ends came to 19 bases. The DNA for the CDR3 is TGTGCCAGTAGTACTCGGGGCAGGGGAGCAAGAGATACGCAGTATTTT. Protein: CASSTRGRGARDTQYF. The whole variable domain, remainder taken from reference TRBV19 and TRBJ2-3, is DGGITQSPKYLFRKEGQNVTLSCEQNLNHDAMYWYRQDPGQGLRLIYYSQIVNDFQKGDIAEGYSVSREKKESFPLTVTSAQKNPTAFYLCASSTRGRGARDTQYFGPGTRLTVL.

This chain links TRBV7-6 with TRBJ2-2; 10 bases map to TRBD1. CDR1 is SGHVS and CDR2 is FNYEAQ in the germline V gene. The CDR3 is 16 amino acids. V was pared by 6 bases and J by 4 bases, with 8 bases of the junction left unmatched. CDR3 sequence (DNA): TGTGCCAGCAGAGTTACGGGACAGGGGACCACCGGGGAGCTGTTTTTT. It specifies CASRVTGQGTTGELFF.

This clone was recorded a few times. V and J are TRBV6-6 and TRBJ2-1; 7 bases agree with TRBD1. CDR1 and CDR2 (germline): MNHNY, SVGAGI (reference sequence). V gave up 7 bases and J gave up 6 bases; unmatched junction bases: 9. This CDR3 spans 14 amino acids. CDR3: CASNDRVFINEQFF. The DNA for the CDR3 is TGTGCCAGCAATGACAGGGTTTTCATCAATGAGCAGTTCTTC.

V usage is TRBV5-1 and J usage is TRBJ2-5; maybe TRBD2 (5 bases). Germline V lookup: CDR1 SGHRS, CDR2 YFSETQ. Trimming stripped 4 bases from V and 4 bases from J, with 17 bases between. CDR3 size: 15 residues. The CDR3 DNA reads as TGCGCCAGCAGCATCCTTCCGGGGAGAGGAGAGACCCAGTACTTC. The encoded protein is CASSILPGRGETQYF.

The genes are TRBV5-1 and TRBJ1-1; D possibly corresponds to TRBD1 (5 bases). V lost 5 bases to trimming and J lost 1 base, with 12 bases between them. The CDR3 is made up of 14 amino acids. Per germline, CDR1 SGHRS and CDR2 YFSETQ. For the CDR3, the DNA is TGCGCCAGCAGTCAGCAGGGTGGGAACACTGAAGCTTTCTTT. Translated: CASSQQGGNTEAFF.

The J gene is TRBJ2-5, the V gene TRBV7-9, with 10 bases lining up with TRBD1. This CDR3 has 15 amino acids. The trim removed 5 bases at V and 0 bases at J, leaving 3 bases unmatched. Per the germline V gene, CDR1 is SEHNR and CDR2 is FQNEAQ (reference sequence). The CDR3 loop reads CASSKGQGYQETQYF. The CDR3 DNA sequence: TGTGCCAGCAGCAAGGGACAGGGGTACCAAGAGACCCAGTACTTC.